The clone carrying this T cell receptor beta chain occurred once. Its specificity is not known. TCRdb keeps only in-frame clones here, not all; method: immunoSEQ multiplex PCR. The sample carries 630,000 or so clones, about 98% recorded once. This entry is derived from a study of shared clonotypes between healthy human individuals. Turning to the study itself: CD4 naive cells filled three plates per donor, CD4 memory three, CD8 naive two and CD8 memory one.

Positive CCR7 selection of CD45RO-negative cells yielded the naive CD8 cells, and terminally differentiated effector memory CD45RA+ cells were excluded. The study's findings and limits: Clonotypes which were not shared had lower generation probabilities than clonotypes that all four donors shared. About 5% of naive CD4 clonotypes were shared across four donors. Owing to a small donor count, the genetic and exposure-history diversity represented was limited.

This CDR3 is 16 amino acids long. Germline CDR1 and CDR2: SNHLY and FYNNEI. With V trimmed by 4 bases and J by 4 bases, 7 bases remained unmatched. This TCR was recovered from a young man in good health. Sequenced input: naive CD8+ T cells sorted from blood. The gene calls are TRBV2 and TRBJ2-7, with 13 bases lining up with TRBD2. The CDR3 coding sequence is TGTGCCAGCAGTGGGACTAGCGGGAGTCTCAGGTACGAGCAGTACTTC. Translation gives CASSGTSGSLRYEQYF.